The 26 T cell receptor beta chains presented below share a single source sample, sequenced in a study of blood T cell repertoires in COVID-19. Here immunoSEQ multiplex PCR was the method, and the copy in TCRdb shows in-frame clones only, minus some. The sample has about 120,000 clones; around 87% are singletons. The sample was peripheral blood. Receptors originate from a woman in her seventies with acute or convalescent COVID-19.

The rearrangement links TRBV7-9 to TRBJ1-3; the D is unclear. Trimming stripped 4 bases from V and 0 bases from J, with 13 bases between. The CDR3 runs 16 residues. Germline-derived CDR1 and CDR2 are SEHNR and FQNEAQ (reference sequence). The CDR3 DNA is TGTGCCAGCAGCTCACCGACAAGAACCTCTGGAAACACCATATATTTT. This encodes CASSSPTRTSGNTIYF. Complete variable domain (other parts from reference TRBV7-9 and TRBJ1-3): DTGVSQNPRHKITKRGQNVTFRCDPISEHNRLYWYRQTLGQGPEFLTYFQNEAQLEKSRLLSDRFSAERPKGSFSTLEIQRTEQGDSAMYLCASSSPTRTSGNTIYFGEGSWLTVV.

The chain has TRBV9 and TRBJ2-3; 8 nucleotides agree with TRBD2. The CDR3 spans 15 residues. Unmatched junction bases numbered 8, after V lost 3 bases and J lost 5 bases. Germline V lookup: CDR1 SGDLS, CDR2 YYNGEE. Here the CDR3 reads CASSETGGSGDTQYF. DNA for the CDR3: TGTGCCAGCAGCGAGACGGGGGGGTCCGGAGATACGCAGTATTTT.

The chain combines TRBV19 with TRBJ2-7; D is unresolved. This CDR3 comprises 14 residues. V lost 4 bases to trimming and J lost 3 bases, with 13 bases between them. The germline gives CDR1 LNHDA, CDR2 SQIVND (reference sequence). CDR3 in DNA: TGTGCCAGTAGTAGGAAAGCTGACAACTACGAGCAGTACTTC. This gives the protein CASSRKADNYEQYF.

CDR3: CASSLIDGVTEAFF. CDR3 DNA: TGTGCCAGCAGCTTAATAGACGGGGTCACTGAAGCTTTCTTT. This rearrangement joins TRBV7-3 to TRBJ1-1; D ambiguous. The germline CDR1 and CDR2 sequences are SGHTA and FQGTGA. This CDR3 spans 14 amino acids. V was shortened by 1 base and J by 4 bases, with 10 bases between the two germline ends.

This chain connects TRBV21-1 to TRBJ1-2. TRBV21-1 is a pseudogene. The CDR3 contains 13 residues. The CDR3 loop is CASIPRRGSGYTF. The CDR3 bases are TGTGCCAGCATCCCAAGACGGGGAAGTGGCTACACCTTC.

This chain links TRBV7-3 with TRBJ2-5, with D maybe TRBD1 (5 bases). Trimming took off 8 bases at V and 5 bases at J, with 15 bases between the two ends. CDR1 and CDR2 from the germline V gene are SGHTA and FQGTGA. There are 13 residues in the CDR3. This CDR3 is CASAPKKGETQYF. CDR3 bases: TGTGCCAGCGCCCCCAAAAAGGGGGAGACCCAGTACTTC.

V is TRBV4-2 and J is TRBJ2-4, with 9 nucleotides matching TRBD1. The germline gives CDR1 LGHNA, CDR2 YNFKEQ. Losses at the gene ends were 4 bases for V and 2 bases for J; bases not matched to a gene: 9. The CDR3 spans 17 residues. CDR3 in amino acids: CASSPGDRGITKNIQYF. The CDR3 DNA reads TGTGCCAGCAGCCCTGGCGACAGGGGGATTACCAAAAACATTCAGTACTTC.

The chain joins TRBV24-1 to TRBJ2-3; TRBD1 might be the D (5 bases). Germline CDR1 KGHDR, CDR2 SFDVKD. Trimming cost V 3 bases and J 5 bases, with 20 bases left between them. CDR3 length equals 17 residues. The CDR3 coding sequence is TGTGCCACCAGTGATCCCGGATTGGGGCTCCCGGGAGATACGCAGTATTTT. Its translation is CATSDPGLGLPGDTQYF.

This chain connects TRBV5-6 to TRBJ2-3, with 12 nucleotides matching TRBD2. The germline CDR1 and CDR2 sequences are SGHDT and YYEEEE. CDR3 size: 17 residues. The junction had 9 bases not matched to a gene; V was cut back by 1 base and J by 6 bases. As DNA, the CDR3 is TGTGCCAGCAGCTTGAAGCCCCCTAGCGGGGGGGCGGATACGCAGTATTTT. Amino acids: CASSLKPPSGGADTQYF.

V and J are TRBV19 and TRBJ1-5, with D possibly TRBD1 on 5 matching bases. CDR3 size: 15 residues. Trimming took off 2 bases at V and 2 bases at J, with 10 bases between the two ends. Germline V gene data show CDR1 as LNHDA and CDR2 as SQIVND (reference sequence). The CDR3: CASSIQGLGNQPQHF. CDR3 bases: TGTGCCAGTAGTATACAGGGCCTGGGCAATCAGCCCCAGCATTTT.

This chain connects TRBV18 to TRBJ1-5; 8 nucleotides line up with TRBD1. The V gene's germline CDR1 is KGHSH and CDR2 LQKENI. J lost 7 bases, V lost 3 bases, and 11 bases had no gene match. CDR3 length: 16 amino acids. The CDR3 loop reads CASSPAAGGGGQPQHF. CDR3 bases: TGTGCCAGCTCACCGGCGGCAGGGGGCGGTGGACAGCCCCAGCATTTT.

The chain uses TRBV24-1 and TRBJ1-5; 9 nucleotides line up with TRBD1. Germline CDR1 reads KGHDR; CDR2 reads SFDVKD. V trimming: 9 bases; J trimming: 9 bases; junction bases outside the gene matches: 5. The CDR3 covers 12 residues. The CDR3 region is CATGTGSVPQHF. CDR3 bases: TGTGCCACCGGGACAGGGAGTGTGCCCCAGCATTTT.

This rearrangement joins TRBV15 to TRBJ2-2; weak D call: TRBD2 (6 bases). The CDR3 is made up of 17 amino acids. V was trimmed by 3 bases and J by 3 bases, leaving 17 bases between them. The V gene's germline CDR1 is LNHNV and CDR2 YYDKDF (reference sequence). Here the CDR3 DNA reads TGTGCCACCAGCAGCGCACTAGCCGATCCCCACACCGGGGAGCTGTTTTTT. It encodes CATSSALADPHTGELFF.

The DNA of the CDR3 is TGTGCCAGCAGTTTAGTGGCCAGTATCAGCACAGATACGCAGTATTTT. Protein sequence: CASSLVASISTDTQYF. The chain recombines TRBV28 with TRBJ2-3, with D uncertain. The germline CDR1 and CDR2 sequences are MDHEN and SYDVKM. V was cut by 2 bases and J by 0 bases, with 12 bases left in between. The CDR3 loop spans 16 amino acids.

This chain uses TRBV6-1 with TRBJ1-3; a possible D gene is TRBD1 (6 bases). CDR3 length: 16 residues. Trimming left V 3 bases short and J 0 bases short, with 12 bases between. Germline assignment: CDR1 MNHNS and CDR2 SASEGT. The CDR3 nucleotides read TGTGCCAGCAGTGAGCCCGGACAGTTCTCTGGAAACACCATATATTTT. Its protein product is CASSEPGQFSGNTIYF.

The count of this clone is one. The genes are TRBV6-5 and TRBJ1-1; D uncertain. V shed 4 bases and J shed 5 bases, with 14 bases lying between them. This CDR3 has 14 residues. CDR1 is MNHEY, CDR2 SVGAGI, per germline. The CDR3 sequence: CASSSLFAGTEAFF. The DNA for the CDR3 is TGTGCCAGCAGTTCTCTATTTGCCGGGACTGAAGCTTTCTTT.

J is TRBJ2-7 and V is TRBV4-1; TRBD2 aligns across 11 bases. Trimming at V came to 1 base and at J to 7 bases, leaving 9 bases not matched to a gene. Germline-derived CDR1 and CDR2 are MGHRA and YSYEKL. CDR3 length: 16 amino acids. CDR3 nucleotide sequence: TGCGCCAGCAGCCAAGTAATAGCGGGGGGGCAGAAAGAGCAGTACTTC. Its translation: CASSQVIAGGQKEQYF.

The chain uses TRBV4-1 and TRBJ2-7; 7 bases are a match to TRBD1. V lost 0 bases and J lost 3; bases outside the gene matches: 17. This CDR3 has 19 amino acids. From germline, CDR1 is MGHRA and CDR2 YSYEKL. The CDR3 DNA reads TGCGCCAGCAGCCAAGATCAGGGGCGGACAGGTTTTCATAACTACGAGCAGTACTTC. This sequence encodes CASSQDQGRTGFHNYEQYF.

The chain combines TRBV28 with TRBJ1-5; 8 nucleotides match TRBD1. From germline, CDR1 is MDHEN and CDR2 SYDVKM. Unmatched junction bases numbered 4, after V lost 2 bases and J lost 1 base. The CDR3 is 16 amino acids. CDR3 amino acids: CASSLGTGVSNQPQHF. Here the CDR3 DNA reads TGTGCCAGCAGTTTAGGGACAGGTGTAAGCAATCAGCCCCAGCATTTT. Based on the CDR3 plus reference TRBV28 and TRBJ1-5, the full variable domain is DVKVTQSSRYLVKRTGEKVFLECVQDMDHENMFWYRQDPGLGLRLIYFSYDVKMKEKGDIPEGYSVSREKKERFSLILESASTNQTSMYLCASSLGTGVSNQPQHFGDGTRLSIL.

The gene calls are TRBV12-3 or TRBV12-4 and TRBJ2-3; tentatively, D is TRBD2 (5 bases). The V gene lost 6 bases and the J gene lost 5 bases, with 6 bases spanning the gap. This CDR3 has 11 amino acids. CDR3 nucleotide sequence: TGTGCCAGCAGCCGGGAAGATACGCAGTATTTT. Amino acid sequence: CASSREDTQYF.

The gene calls are TRBV4-1 and TRBJ2-7; possible D gene TRBD2, 7 bases. The CDR3 length is 16 residues. Per germline, CDR1 MGHRA and CDR2 YSYEKL. V shed 1 base and J shed 2 bases, with 15 bases lying between them. CDR3 protein: CASSQARGGHAYEQYF. The CDR3 DNA reads as TGCGCCAGCAGCCAAGCGAGGGGGGGACATGCCTACGAGCAGTACTTC.

V is TRBV19 and J is TRBJ2-7; possibly TRBD1 for D (5 bases). V was clipped by 10 bases and J by 2 bases, with 21 bases between them. Germline assignment: CDR1 LNHDA and CDR2 SQIVND (reference sequence). The CDR3 extends over 15 amino acids. The CDR3 DNA is TGTGCCACCTCAACCCTCCGGGCAGGGCCCTACGAGCAGTACTTC. This sequence encodes CATSTLRAGPYEQYF.

The rearrangement links TRBV5-5 to TRBJ2-4; D not certain. The germline V and J ends were trimmed by 0 bases and 1 base, with 8 bases remaining between them. CDR1 is SGHKS and CDR2 is YYEKEE in the germline V gene (reference sequence). The CDR3 runs to 15 residues. This CDR3 reads CASSLALSAKNIQYF. In DNA, the CDR3 is TGTGCCAGCAGCTTGGCGTTGTCGGCCAAAAACATTCAGTACTTC.

The J gene is TRBJ1-1, the V gene TRBV10-3; 8 bases match TRBD1. Germline assignment: CDR1 ENHRY and CDR2 SYGVKD. Unmatched junction bases numbered 1, after V lost 6 bases and J lost 1 base. The CDR3 consists of 13 residues. CDR3 amino acids: CAISGQGNTEAFF. In DNA, the CDR3 is TGTGCCATCAGCGGACAGGGGAACACTGAAGCTTTCTTT.

DNA for the CDR3: TGTGCCTGGAGTGTAGACTTTGTCGACACTGAAGCTTTCTTT. Amino acid sequence: CAWSVDFVDTEAFF. The chain recombines TRBV30 with TRBJ1-1, with D unclear. Trimming took 0 bases from V and 3 from J, leaving 11 bases between them. The CDR3 is 14 amino acids. Germline CDR1 GTSNPN, CDR2 SVGIG (reference sequence).

This chain uses TRBV5-6 with TRBJ2-5; D ambiguous. Trimming left V 4 bases short and J 5 bases short, with 15 bases between. CDR1 SGHDT and CDR2 YYEEEE come from the germline V gene. The CDR3 consists of 14 residues. CDR3 bases: TGTGCCAGCAGCATCTTGGTGCCCGGGGAGACCCAGTACTTC. This codes for CASSILVPGETQYF.